This T cell receptor beta chain appears in the sequencing data of a study of control samples from healthy donors and cancer patients. The germline CDR1 and CDR2 sequences are SGHTA and FQGTGA. Deletions cut 6 bases from V and 6 bases from J, with 11 bases between. The CDR3 runs 13 residues. Only in-frame clones appear in the TCRdb table, and some are missing; sequencing was by immunoSEQ multiplex PCR. The sample lists around 70,000 clones; approximately 94% were seen once. Sequencing was done on a sample of blood. The chain uses TRBV7-3 and TRBJ2-2; D is uncertain. The receptor comes from a woman aged 25 to 45 in good health. The CDR3 nucleotides read TGTGCCAGCAGTTGGAGAGAATCCGGGGAGCTGTTTTTT. Translating it yields CASSWRESGELFF. Based on the CDR3 plus reference TRBV7-3 and TRBJ2-2, the full variable domain is GAGVSQTPSNKVTEKGKYVELRCDPISGHTALYWYRQSLGQGPEFLIYFQGTGAADDSGLPNDRFFAVRPEGSVSTLKIQRTERGDSAVYLCASSWRESGELFFGEGSRLTVL.